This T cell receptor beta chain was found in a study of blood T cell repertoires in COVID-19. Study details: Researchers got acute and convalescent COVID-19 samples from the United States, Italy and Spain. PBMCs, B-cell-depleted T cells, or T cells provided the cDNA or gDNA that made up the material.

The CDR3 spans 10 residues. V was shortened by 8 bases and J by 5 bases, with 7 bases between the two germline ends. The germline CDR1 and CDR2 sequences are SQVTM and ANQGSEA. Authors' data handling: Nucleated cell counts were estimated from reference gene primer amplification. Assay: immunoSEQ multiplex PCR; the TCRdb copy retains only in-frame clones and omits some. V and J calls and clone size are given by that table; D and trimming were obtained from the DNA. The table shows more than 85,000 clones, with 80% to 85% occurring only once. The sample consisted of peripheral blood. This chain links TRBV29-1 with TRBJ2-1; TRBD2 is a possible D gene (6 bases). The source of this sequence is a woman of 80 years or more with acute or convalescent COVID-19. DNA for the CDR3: TGCAGCACTAGCCACAATGAGCAGTTCTTC. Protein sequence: CSTSHNEQFF.